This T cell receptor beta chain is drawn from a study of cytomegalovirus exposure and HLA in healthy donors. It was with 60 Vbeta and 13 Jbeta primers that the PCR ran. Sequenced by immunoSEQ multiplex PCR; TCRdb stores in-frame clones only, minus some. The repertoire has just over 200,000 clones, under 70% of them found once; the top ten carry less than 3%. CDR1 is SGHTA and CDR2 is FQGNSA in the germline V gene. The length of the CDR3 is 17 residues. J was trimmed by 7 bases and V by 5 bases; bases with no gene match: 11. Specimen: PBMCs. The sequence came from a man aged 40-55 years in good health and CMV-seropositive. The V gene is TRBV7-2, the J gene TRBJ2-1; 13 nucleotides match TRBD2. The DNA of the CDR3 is TGTGCCAGCAGCCCGACTAGCGGGGGGCATGGGGGGAATGAGCAGTTCTTC. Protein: CASSPTSGGHGGNEQFF.